This TCR beta chain stems from a study of blood T cell repertoires in COVID-19. Study-wide context: PBMCs, B-cell-depleted T cells, or T cells were the source of the cDNA or gDNA that made up the material.

Germline V gives CDR1 SGHVS, CDR2 FNYEAQ. This CDR3 region has 15 residues. Losses at the gene ends were 4 bases for V and 5 bases for J; bases not matched to a gene: 7. In the original analysis: Reference gene primers were amplified, and this amplification served to estimate nucleated cell counts. Some clones are missing from TCRdb's copy, which holds only in-frame ones; the method was immunoSEQ multiplex PCR. The D gene and trimming were derived from the DNA, and the V and J assignments and clone size from that table. The profile covers roughly 180,000 clones, with over 80% appearing a single time and roughly 4.5% taken by the ten largest. The cohort comprised adults aged about 18 to 90 years residing in under 25 US areas.

Source material: PBMCs or T cells enriched from blood (not recorded which). This receptor was taken from a woman aged 45-65 years who had recovered from COVID-19. The V call is TRBV7-6, the J call TRBJ1-4; TRBD1 agrees at 7 bases. DNA for the CDR3: TGTGCCAGCAGCTCAACGACAGGGCCGAATGAAAAACTGTTTTTT. Translated: CASSSTTGPNEKLFF.